A single sample gave rise to the 23 T cell receptor beta chains below, sequenced in a study of naive and memory T cell subsets. Two oligonucleotides, mixed equimolar, formed the beta constant-region primer covering TRBC1 and TRBC2. Ligated cDNA was amplified by four rounds of PCR with nested alpha and beta constant-region primers and SP2. In TCRdb, the UMI-ligation and nested PCR reads were re-called with MiXCR into one record per CDR3 protein. There are 95,000 to 150,000 distinct CDR3 sequences in the sample; 35% to 40% occur only once, and 0.75% to 1% lies in the top ten. Sequenced material: central memory CD4+ T cells from blood. These receptors all come from a human donor in good health.

The rearrangement links TRBV28 to TRBJ1-2; 10 bases are shared with TRBD1. There are 15 residues in the CDR3. J was trimmed by 8 bases and V by 5 bases; bases with no gene match: 11. CDR1 and CDR2 from the germline V gene are MDHEN and SYDVKM. The CDR3 coding sequence is TGTGCCAGCAGTCTTCCGGGACAGGGGACAAGGGGCTACACCTTC. It yields the protein CASSLPGQGTRGYTF.

V and J are TRBV20-1 and TRBJ2-3, with TRBD2 identical over 10 bases. V trimming: 6 bases; J trimming: 6 bases; junction bases outside the gene matches: 15. Germline loops: CDR1 DFQATT, CDR2 SNEGSKA (reference sequence). This CDR3 is built from 16 residues. CDR3 protein: CSASELLAGVVDTQYF. CDR3 in DNA: TGCAGTGCAAGCGAACTGCTAGCGGGAGTGGTGGATACGCAGTATTTT.

The chain recombines TRBV14 with TRBJ2-7, with D uncertain. V lost 3 bases to trimming and J lost 6 bases, with 12 bases between them. The CDR3 has 13 residues. Looked up from germline, CDR1 is SGHDN and CDR2 is FVKESK. CDR3 DNA sequence: TGTGCCAGCAGCCAGGCGATGTGGGGCGAGCAGTACTTC. Its protein is CASSQAMWGEQYF.

This clonotype has only a few counts. The chain uses TRBV28 and TRBJ2-3; no definite D call. Trimming took 3 bases from V and 0 from J, leaving 1 base between them. Germline V gives CDR1 MDHEN, CDR2 SYDVKM. The CDR3 covers 12 residues. CDR3: CASSFSTDTQYF. The CDR3 nucleotides read TGTGCCAGCAGTTTTAGCACAGATACGCAGTATTTT. The full variable domain, in which reference TRBV28 and TRBJ2-3 provide the parts outside the CDR3, is DVKVTQSSRYLVKRTGEKVFLECVQDMDHENMFWYRQDPGLGLRLIYFSYDVKMKEKGDIPEGYSVSREKKERFSLILESASTNQTSMYLCASSFSTDTQYFGPGTRLTVL.

As for this clonotype: Germline is not matched at one junction end, which may reflect a read error. This chain connects TRBV28 to TRBJ1-1; 11 bases are shared with TRBD1. This CDR3 is built from 14 residues. Germline values: CDR1 MDHEN, CDR2 SYDVKM. CDR3 amino acids: CASKAGQGATEAFF. CDR3 coding DNA: TGTGCGAGCAAGGCCGGACAGGGGGCCACTGAAGCTTTCTTT.

V usage is TRBV7-6 and J usage is TRBJ1-1; D unresolved. CDR1 is SGHVS and CDR2 is FNYEAQ in the germline V gene. Trimming removed 5 bases at V and 3 bases at J, with 16 bases between. CDR3 length: 15 amino acids. Written as DNA, the CDR3 is TGTGCCAGCAGCGCTAACTTCGACGGAGACACTGAAGCTTTCTTT. It translates to CASSANFDGDTEAFF.

The chain couples TRBV28 to TRBJ2-7; 10 nucleotides align to TRBD1. This CDR3 has 15 amino acids. Per germline, CDR1 MDHEN and CDR2 SYDVKM. J lost 3 bases, V lost 2 bases, and 4 bases had no gene match. The CDR3 coding sequence is TGTGCCAGCAGTTTAAGCGGGACAGGGGTCTACGAGCAGTACTTC. It codes for CASSLSGTGVYEQYF. Supplemented by reference TRBV28 and TRBJ2-7, the full variable domain reads DVKVTQSSRYLVKRTGEKVFLECVQDMDHENMFWYRQDPGLGLRLIYFSYDVKMKEKGDIPEGYSVSREKKERFSLILESASTNQTSMYLCASSLSGTGVYEQYFGPGTRLTVT.

There are a few counts of this clonotype. This chain uses TRBV7-6 with TRBJ2-2; D remains unclear. Trimming shortened V by 5 bases and J by 7 bases, and 8 bases separated the two germline ends. Looked up from germline, CDR1 is SGHVS and CDR2 is FNYEAQ. This CDR3 region has 12 residues. The CDR3 nucleotides read TGTGCCAGCAGCCCCCGACGCGGGGAGCTGTTTTTT. Protein sequence: CASSPRRGELFF.

Ten or more counts support this clonotype. The rearrangement joins TRBV27 to TRBJ2-1, with 13 bases fitting TRBD2. CDR3 size: 14 residues. Germline assignment: CDR1 MNHEY and CDR2 SMNVEV (reference sequence). V shed 6 bases, J shed 7 bases, and the junction held 3 bases outside the gene matches. The CDR3 DNA reads as TGTGCCAGCAGCGGACTAGCGGGGGCAAATGAGCAGTTCTTC. This encodes CASSGLAGANEQFF.

The chain uses TRBV29-1 and TRBJ2-7, with 7 bases lining up with TRBD2. There are 14 residues in the CDR3. CDR1 is SQVTM, CDR2 ANQGSEA, per germline. V shed 4 bases, J shed 0 bases, and the junction held 6 bases outside the gene matches. In nucleotides, the CDR3 is TGCAGCGTTGGTCGGGGAGGGGTCTCCTACGAGCAGTACTTC. Translated: CSVGRGGVSYEQYF.

The chain joins TRBV20-1 to TRBJ2-1; the D is unclear. Germline CDR1 and CDR2: DFQATT and SNEGSKA (reference sequence). Trimming removed 4 bases at V and 6 bases at J, with 19 bases between. The CDR3 loop spans 15 amino acids. The CDR3 nucleotides read TGCAGTGCTAACCCGCCCGCTATCTACGGCAATGAGCAGTTCTTC. Protein: CSANPPAIYGNEQFF.

The chain combines TRBV4-1 with TRBJ2-7, with 7 bases aligning to TRBD1. The CDR3 runs to 15 residues. Germline V lookup: CDR1 MGHRA, CDR2 YSYEKL. V was pared by 4 bases and J by 2 bases, with 8 bases of the junction left unmatched. CDR3 sequence: CASSLSGTVTYEQYF. As DNA, the CDR3 is TGCGCCAGCAGCCTGTCCGGGACAGTTACCTACGAGCAGTACTTC.

V and J are TRBV7-8 and TRBJ2-5, with a tentative D call TRBD1 (6 bases). From germline, CDR1 is SGHVS and CDR2 FQNEAQ. With 4 bases removed from V and 6 bases from J, the gap between germline ends came to 15 bases. This CDR3 has 14 amino acids. DNA for the CDR3: TGTGCCAGCAGCTCTGGACAGCTCGTCCAGACCCAGTACTTC. Amino acids: CASSSGQLVQTQYF.

The rearrangement links TRBV14 to TRBJ2-7; either TRBD1 or TRBD2 may fit D (5 bases each). The CDR3 has 16 residues. Germline V lookup: CDR1 SGHDN, CDR2 FVKESK. V lost 0 bases and J 2 bases, leaving 14 bases between the germline ends. CDR3 loop: CASSQEPRDPPYEQYF. The DNA of the CDR3 is TGTGCCAGCAGCCAAGAACCCCGGGACCCTCCCTACGAGCAGTACTTC.

Written as DNA, the CDR3 is TGTGCCAGCAGCAATCCCCAAGGGGCAGGGCATAGCAATCAGCCCCAGCATTTT. Translated, it gives CASSNPQGAGHSNQPQHF. V usage is TRBV28 and J usage is TRBJ1-5; a weak D match, TRBD1 (5 bases). The V and J ends lost 6 bases and 0 bases respectively, with 21 bases between them. The CDR3 spans 18 residues. Germline V gene data show CDR1 as MDHEN and CDR2 as SYDVKM. Full variable domain (outside the CDR3, taken from reference TRBV28 and TRBJ1-5): DVKVTQSSRYLVKRTGEKVFLECVQDMDHENMFWYRQDPGLGLRLIYFSYDVKMKEKGDIPEGYSVSREKKERFSLILESASTNQTSMYLCASSNPQGAGHSNQPQHFGDGTRLSIL.

CDR3 loop: CASSLDGTDTQYF. The CDR3 DNA reads TGCGCCAGCAGCTTGGACGGCACAGATACGCAGTATTTT. V and J are TRBV5-1 and TRBJ2-3; D call uncertain. The ends were cut back, 0 bases at V and 1 base at J, with 3 bases in the middle. The V gene's germline CDR1 is SGHRS and CDR2 YFSETQ. The CDR3 consists of 13 residues.

This clonotype was counted between two and nine times. The rearrangement joins TRBV20-1 to TRBJ2-7; tentatively, D is TRBD2 (6 bases). CDR3 size: 15 residues. Trimming removed 1 base from V and 3 bases from J, with 16 bases in between. Germline CDR1 is DFQATT and CDR2 is SNEGSKA (reference sequence). CDR3 loop: CSARVLGSGNYEQYF. The CDR3 DNA reads TGCAGTGCTAGAGTTCTTGGTAGCGGAAACTACGAGCAGTACTTC.

The chain employs TRBV6-2 or TRBV6-3 and TRBJ2-2, with a weak D call TRBD1 (8 bases). The CDR3 consists of 14 residues. The V and J ends lost 6 bases and 6 bases respectively, with 14 bases between them. The germline gives CDR1 MNHEY, CDR2 SVGEGT. Here the CDR3 DNA reads TGTGCCAGCAGCGGACAGGGAGGGGCCGGGGAGCTGTTTTTT. Translating gives CASSGQGGAGELFF.

The rearrangement links TRBV29-1 to TRBJ2-5; TRBD2 matches 7 bases. V lost 5 bases and J lost 5; bases outside the gene matches: 11. Germline assignment: CDR1 SQVTM and CDR2 ANQGSEA. The CDR3 is 14 amino acids. The CDR3 coding sequence is TGCAGCGTTTCGGCTACGCGGGGAGGGGAGACCCAGTACTTC. Residues: CSVSATRGGETQYF.

In its sample, this clonotype was seen a few times. The genes are TRBV6-1 and TRBJ2-3, with 11 bases lining up with TRBD2. The junction had 7 bases not matched to a gene; V was cut back by 1 base and J by 4 bases. CDR3 size: 17 residues. Germline V gene data show CDR1 as MNHNS and CDR2 as SASEGT. The CDR3 DNA reads as TGTGCCAGCAGTGAAGGGGGGACTAGCGGAGTTCCAGATACGCAGTATTTT. Its protein is CASSEGGTSGVPDTQYF.

The chain is built from TRBV20-1 and TRBJ1-3; D not resolved. Germline V lookup: CDR1 DFQATT, CDR2 SNEGSKA (reference sequence). Trimming removed 5 bases from V and 0 bases from J, with 8 bases in between. The CDR3 totals 13 residues. The CDR3 protein is CSAVGRSGNTIYF. DNA for the CDR3: TGCAGTGCTGTCGGCCGCTCTGGAAACACCATATATTTT.

The V gene is TRBV20-1, the J gene TRBJ1-1, with 8 bases matching TRBD1. Germline trimming cut 7 bases from V and 3 bases from J; bases unmatched to any gene: 10. This CDR3 region has 14 residues. The germline gives CDR1 DFQATT, CDR2 SNEGSKA (reference sequence). The CDR3 bases are TGCAGTGTTTCTCTCCAGGGGGCTTACACTGAAGCTTTCTTT. Translation: CSVSLQGAYTEAFF.

Remarks on this clonotype: The junction differs from germline at one of its ends, possibly a read error. The chain recombines TRBV28 with TRBJ2-7, with 7 bases identical to TRBD1. The CDR3 length is 14 residues. Germline V CDR1 and CDR2: MDHEN, SYDVKM. The chain's CDR3 is CSSIKTGTAYEQYF. CDR3 DNA sequence: TGTTCCAGCATCAAAACCGGGACAGCCTACGAGCAGTACTTC.